Presented here are 20 T cell receptor beta chains from one specimen sequenced in a study of cytomegalovirus exposure and HLA in healthy donors. The PCR made use of 60 Vbeta and 13 Jbeta primers. Clones were sequenced by immunoSEQ multiplex PCR, and TCRdb holds only the in-frame ones, with some missing. There are about 160,000 clones in the sample; about three fifths occur only once, and approximately 6.5% lies in the top ten. The material sequenced was PBMCs. The receptors originated from a woman aged 55-70 years in good health and CMV-seropositive.

This chain links TRBV10-3 with TRBJ1-2; D remains unclear. Trimming removed 0 bases from V and 2 bases from J, with 10 bases in between. This CDR3 is built from 15 residues. Per the germline V gene, CDR1 is ENHRY and CDR2 is SYGVKD. The CDR3 DNA follows: TGTGCCATCAGTGAGTCGGCAGGTCGGAACTATGGCTACACCTTC. Protein: CAISESAGRNYGYTF.

CDR3 bases: TGTGCCAGCAGCCCGGGACTAGCGGGAGACGATGAGCAGTACTTC. It codes for CASSPGLAGDDEQYF. The chain recombines TRBV7-2 with TRBJ2-7; TRBD2 agrees at 14 bases. Germline CDR1 SGHTA, CDR2 FQGNSA. The CDR3 runs 15 residues. V was pared by 5 bases and J by 7 bases, with 7 bases of the junction left unmatched.

The V call is TRBV27, the J call TRBJ2-2, with TRBD1 matching 11 bases. This CDR3 has 16 residues. In germline, CDR1 is MNHEY, CDR2 SMNVEV (reference sequence). Trimming cost V 5 bases and J 6 bases; bases outside gene matches: 8. CDR3 sequence (DNA): TGTGCCAGCAGTACAAGGACAGGGGGCGGATCCGGGGAGCTGTTTTTT. Translating it yields CASSTRTGGGSGELFF.

This clone was observed a handful of times. This chain uses TRBV28 with TRBJ2-6; possible D gene TRBD2, 6 bases. CDR1 and CDR2 (germline): MDHEN, SYDVKM. This CDR3 is built from 17 residues. The ends were cut back, 4 bases at V and 2 bases at J, with 15 bases in the middle. The CDR3 is CASSSNEWGAGANVLTF. CDR3 in DNA: TGTGCCAGCAGTTCGAATGAGTGGGGGGCTGGGGCCAACGTCCTGACTTTC.

This chain links TRBV30 with TRBJ2-7; 9 bases line up with TRBD2. Losses at the gene ends were 6 bases for V and 0 bases for J; bases not matched to a gene: 6. The CDR3 is 14 amino acids. Germline lookup yields CDR1 GTSNPN and CDR2 SVGIG (reference sequence). The CDR3 DNA follows: TGTGCCTGCTGTGGACTAGCGACCTCCTACGAGCAGTACTTC. Its translation is CACCGLATSYEQYF.

The chain employs TRBV4-1 and TRBJ2-2; 13 bases are shared with TRBD2. Germline CDR1 MGHRA, CDR2 YSYEKL. The CDR3 loop spans 16 amino acids. V gave up 0 bases and J gave up 8 bases; unmatched junction bases: 3. The CDR3 loop reads CASSQDPGLAGGELFF. In DNA form, the CDR3 reads TGCGCCAGCAGCCAAGACCCGGGACTAGCGGGAGGGGAGCTGTTTTTT.

This sequence joins TRBV6-6 and TRBJ2-5; weak D call: TRBD2 (6 bases). Germline lookup yields CDR1 MNHNY and CDR2 SVGAGI (reference sequence). Trimming left V 6 bases short and J 3 bases short, with 20 bases between. This CDR3 comprises 16 residues. CDR3 amino acids: CASSRANPSVKETQYF. The CDR3 DNA sequence: TGTGCCAGCAGCCGCGCTAACCCTAGCGTTAAAGAGACCCAGTACTTC.

This sequence joins TRBV2 and TRBJ2-3, with 15 bases aligning to TRBD2. J lost 6 bases, V lost 8 bases, and 6 bases had no gene match. Germline V gene sequence: CDR1 SNHLY, CDR2 FYNNEI. The CDR3 has 15 residues. CDR3 in DNA: TGTGCCAGCCGAGTTGGACTAGCGGGAGGGGATACGCAGTATTTT. Its translation is CASRVGLAGGDTQYF.

The chain links TRBV30 to TRBJ1-4; D is unresolved. Trimming stripped 1 base from V and 8 bases from J, with 11 bases between. This CDR3 region has 13 residues. Germline loops: CDR1 GTSNPN, CDR2 SVGIG (reference sequence). This CDR3 is CAWSARLGEKLFF. CDR3 nucleotide sequence: TGTGCCTGGAGTGCCCGGTTGGGCGAAAAACTGTTTTTT.

This chain uses TRBV28 with TRBJ2-5, with 9 bases fitting TRBD1. The V and J ends lost 4 bases and 4 bases, in that order; junction bases with no gene match: 4. The CDR3 covers 14 residues. Germline V CDR1 and CDR2: MDHEN, SYDVKM. This chain's CDR3 is CASSSDRGTETQYF. CDR3 sequence (DNA): TGTGCCAGCAGTTCCGACAGGGGGACAGAGACCCAGTACTTC.

This chain joins TRBV7-8 and TRBJ2-7; no clear D gene. The CDR3 contains 11 residues. V was trimmed by 5 bases and J by 6 bases, leaving 8 bases between them. CDR1 is SGHVS, CDR2 FQNEAQ, per germline. The CDR3 DNA reads TGTGCCAGCAGCCCAGCGCTCGAGCAGTACTTC. Translating it yields CASSPALEQYF.

V usage is TRBV5-4 and J usage is TRBJ2-7; 15 nucleotides align to TRBD2. The length of the CDR3 is 17 residues. Germline-derived CDR1 and CDR2 are SGHNT and YYREEE (reference sequence). J lost 5 bases, V lost 4 bases, and 10 bases had no gene match. The CDR3 DNA is TGTGCCAGCAGCAAGATCGGGACTAGCGGGAGGAAGCACGAGCAGTACTTC. This gives the protein CASSKIGTSGRKHEQYF.

This clone appeared a few times. This chain connects TRBV2 to TRBJ2-5, with 9 nucleotides matching TRBD1. The better agreement between TRBJ2-7 and the DNA end casts doubt on the J call. This CDR3 is 15 amino acids long. Germline loops: CDR1 SNHLY, CDR2 FYNNEI. The CDR3 DNA reads as TGTGCCAGCAGTTTGGGATGGACAGGGGACTACGAGCAGTACTTC. It codes for CASSLGWTGDYEQYF.

The rearrangement uses TRBV7-2 and TRBJ1-1; 9 nucleotides line up with TRBD1. J was trimmed by 0 bases and V by 3 bases; bases with no gene match: 2. Germline V gene sequence: CDR1 SGHTA, CDR2 FQGNSA. The CDR3 totals 15 residues. The DNA of the CDR3 is TGTGCCAGCAGCTTGGACAGGGGAATGAACACTGAAGCTTTCTTT. This gives the protein CASSLDRGMNTEAFF.

In its sample, this clone was seen a few times. An end of the junction differs from the germline gene, which may be a read error. J is TRBJ2-3 and V is TRBV7-2; 8 nucleotides agree with TRBD2. Germline lookup yields CDR1 SGHTA and CDR2 FQGNSA. The CDR3 spans 13 residues. This chain's CDR3 is CASSRTSIDTQYF. The CDR3 coding sequence is TGTGCCAGCAGCCGGACTAGCATAGATACGCAGTATTTT. The full variable domain, in which reference TRBV7-2 and TRBJ2-3 provide the parts outside the CDR3, is GAGVSQSPSNKVTEKGKDVELRCDPISGHTALYWYRQSLGQGLEFLIYFQGNSAPDKSGLPSDRFSAERTGGSVSTLTIQRTQQEDSAVYLCASSRTSIDTQYFGPGTRLTVL.

The sample holds one count of this clone. The CDR3 DNA is TGTGCCAGCAGCCTCACTAGCGGGAGATACACAGATACGCAGTATTTT. Translated: CASSLTSGRYTDTQYF. This sequence joins TRBV9 and TRBJ2-3, with 11 bases identical to TRBD2. This CDR3 has 16 residues. With V trimmed by 4 bases and J by 2 bases, 6 bases remained unmatched. The germline gives CDR1 SGDLS, CDR2 YYNGEE. Filled out from reference TRBV9 and TRBJ2-3, the complete variable domain reads DSGVTQTPKHLITATGQRVTLRCSPRSGDLSVYWYQQSLDQGLQFLIQYYNGEERAKGNILERFSAQQFPDLHSELNLSSLELGDSALYFCASSLTSGRYTDTQYFGPGTRLTVL.

This clone was observed a single time. J is TRBJ2-7 and V is TRBV5-1, with D uncertain. V was pared by 2 bases and J by 3 bases, with 12 bases between. The CDR3 contains 14 residues. The germline CDR1 and CDR2 sequences are SGHRS and YFSETQ. DNA of the CDR3: TGCGCCAGCAGCTTCGAGTCCTGGAGCTACGAGCAGTACTTC. This encodes CASSFESWSYEQYF.

The V call is TRBV5-1, the J call TRBJ2-5, with 8 bases fitting TRBD2. The J call may be wrong; the DNA end is better matched by TRBJ2-7. The CDR3 runs 14 residues. The germline V gene has CDR1 SGHRS and CDR2 YFSETQ. The CDR3, as DNA: TGCGCCAGCAGCTTGGTAGCGGGGCCCTACGAGCAGTACTTC. It translates to CASSLVAGPYEQYF.

This clone occurred a few times. The chain employs TRBV2 and TRBJ1-5; D perhaps matches TRBD1 (5 bases). There are 13 residues in the CDR3. V dropped 6 bases and J dropped 3 bases, with 9 bases sitting between them. The germline V gene has CDR1 SNHLY and CDR2 FYNNEI. CDR3: CASSDSFNQPQHF. The CDR3 region has the DNA TGTGCCAGCAGCGACAGCTTCAATCAGCCCCAGCATTTT.

The chain joins TRBV18 to TRBJ1-5, with 9 bases identical to TRBD1. The CDR3 consists of 17 residues. Per germline, CDR1 KGHSH and CDR2 LQKENI. After removal of 5 bases from V and 0 bases from J, the junction contained 8 bases not matched to a gene. The CDR3 region has the DNA TGTGCCAGCTCAGTCCGGGACAGGGAGTATAGCAATCAGCCCCAGCATTTT. The encoded protein is CASSVRDREYSNQPQHF.